These 23 T cell receptor beta chains share one sample of origin, sequenced in a study of graft-versus-host responses after intestinal transplantation. Sequenced by immunoSEQ multiplex PCR; TCRdb stores in-frame clones only, minus some. Of approximately 77,000 clones listed, around 90% are singletons. Their antigens are not known. This material consisted of unstimulated CD4+ T cells sorted from spleen or lymph node cells, taken before intestinal transplant. Receptor source: a human donor who received an intestinal transplant.

The V and J genes are TRBV27 and TRBJ2-5, with 9 bases fitting TRBD2. Germline CDR1 reads MNHEY; CDR2 reads SMNVEV (reference sequence). This CDR3 is 18 amino acids long. After removal of 6 bases from V and 2 bases from J, the junction contained 16 bases not matched to a gene. DNA of the CDR3: TGTGCCAGCAGCAGACTAGCGGTAATACCGAGGGGGCAAGAGACCCAGTACTTC. Translating gives CASSRLAVIPRGQETQYF.

J is TRBJ1-2 and V is TRBV9; D is possibly TRBD1 (5 bases). V was shortened by 0 bases and J by 2 bases, with 17 bases between the two germline ends. The V gene's germline CDR1 is SGDLS and CDR2 YYNGEE. The CDR3 sequence is 17 residues long. CDR3 residues: CASSVGGAGIVNYGYTF. The CDR3 region has the DNA TGTGCCAGCAGCGTAGGGGGCGCAGGGATAGTCAACTATGGCTACACCTTC.

This clone was detected only once. The genes are TRBV4-1 and TRBJ2-7; 11 bases are a match to TRBD2. CDR1 is MGHRA, CDR2 YSYEKL, per germline. CDR3 length: 17 amino acids. V lost 5 bases to trimming and J lost 9 bases; unmatched junction nucleotides: 18. CDR3 nucleotide sequence: TGCGCCAGCAGCTCGCAAGGGCTAGCGGGGGGCTTTACGAGGCAGTACTTC. Amino acid sequence: CASSSQGLAGGFTRQYF.

A note on this clone: The junction does not match germline at one end; this may be a read error. The V call is TRBV7-7, the J call TRBJ2-2; D unclear. The germline CDR1 and CDR2 sequences are SSHAT and FNYEAQ (reference sequence). This CDR3 region has 14 residues. This chain's CDR3 is CASSLSQVTGELFF. CDR3 bases: TGTGCTAGCAGCTTAAGTCAGGTCACCGGGGAGCTGTTTTTT.

This clone was found a few times. The chain recombines TRBV6-5 with TRBJ2-7; 8 bases map to TRBD1. Per the germline V gene, CDR1 is MNHEY and CDR2 is SVGAGI. With 2 bases clipped from V and 5 bases from J, the junction kept 2 bases outside the gene matches. CDR3 length: 13 amino acids. The CDR3 bases are TGTGCCAGCAGTTACGACAGGGGCCACGAGCAGTACTTC. Translation: CASSYDRGHEQYF.

Regarding this clone: A junction end diverges from the germline sequence, so it may reflect a read error. The chain joins TRBV5-8 to TRBJ2-7; D uncertain. CDR3 length: 10 amino acids. Germline lookup yields CDR1 SGHTS and CDR2 YDEGEE. The CDR3 spells CASSLGVATF. CDR3 sequence (DNA): TGTGCCAGCAGCTTGGGGGTAGCTACCTTC. Filled out from reference TRBV5-8 and TRBJ2-7, the complete variable domain reads EAGVTQSPTHLIKTRGQQATLRCSPISGHTSVYWYQQALGLGLQFLLWYDEGEERNRGNFPPRFSGRQFPNYSSELNVNALELEDSALYLCASSLGVATFGPGTRLTVT.

The J gene is TRBJ2-1, the V gene TRBV7-9, with 9 positions matching TRBD1. This CDR3 contains 15 residues. Per germline, CDR1 SEHNR and CDR2 FQNEAQ (reference sequence). V was clipped by 5 bases and J by 4 bases; unmatched bases: 6. CDR3 nucleotides: TGTGCCAGCAGCGTCCGGGACAGGGAGTACAATGAGCAGTTCTTC. Protein product: CASSVRDREYNEQFF. The whole variable domain, remainder taken from reference TRBV7-9 and TRBJ2-1, is DTGVSQNPRHKITKRGQNVTFRCDPISEHNRLYWYRQTLGQGPEFLTYFQNEAQLEKSRLLSDRFSAERPKGSFSTLEIQRTEQGDSAMYLCASSVRDREYNEQFFGPGTRLTVL.

This clone was detected a few times. J is TRBJ2-2 and V is TRBV4-1; weak D call: TRBD1 (6 bases). The CDR3 sequence is 13 residues long. Germline loops: CDR1 MGHRA, CDR2 YSYEKL. V was shortened by 1 base and J by 7 bases, with 7 bases between the two germline ends. CDR3 bases: TGCGCCAGCAGCCAAGCCAGGGGCGGGGAGCTGTTTTTT. This gives the protein CASSQARGGELFF.

V gene TRBV30 combines with J gene TRBJ2-3; TRBD2 matches 11 bases. The CDR3 has 15 residues. Germline values: CDR1 GTSNPN, CDR2 SVGIG (reference sequence). J gave up 3 bases and V 5 bases, and 7 bases lay outside the gene matches. The CDR3 DNA sequence: TGTGCCTGGGCCGCTAGCGGGGGGTGGACAGATACGCAGTATTTT. Protein: CAWAASGGWTDTQYF.

The J gene is TRBJ2-7, the V gene TRBV19; possibly TRBD2 for D (6 bases). CDR3 length equals 15 residues. Germline V gene lookup returns CDR1 LNHDA and CDR2 SQIVND (reference sequence). V lost 6 bases and J lost 3, with 18 bases in between. CDR3 loop: CASRSAGTEVYEQYF. CDR3 DNA: TGTGCCAGTAGATCGGCCGGGACTGAAGTCTACGAGCAGTACTTC.

This sequence joins TRBV6-5 and TRBJ2-7, with D tentatively TRBD2 (7 bases). This CDR3 is 14 amino acids long. Trimming pared 6 bases from V and 2 bases from J, leaving 14 bases between. The germline CDR1 and CDR2 sequences are MNHEY and SVGAGI. CDR3 nucleotides: TGTGCCAGCAGAGAGGGGGGGATGGCCTACGAGCAGTACTTC. Protein sequence: CASREGGMAYEQYF.

This chain links TRBV6-5 with TRBJ1-6, with 11 bases that match TRBD1. Losses at the gene ends were 7 bases for V and 8 bases for J; bases not matched to a gene: 7. CDR3 length: 15 amino acids. Germline V gene lookup returns CDR1 MNHEY and CDR2 SVGAGI. The CDR3 DNA reads as TGTGCCAGCACCAACGGGGGACAGGGGGATTCACCCCTCCACTTT. Protein product: CASTNGGQGDSPLHF.

V and J are TRBV7-9 and TRBJ2-5, with 9 bases aligning to TRBD2. Germline loops: CDR1 SEHNR, CDR2 FQNEAQ (reference sequence). The CDR3 runs 15 residues. The V segment lost 8 bases and the J segment 4 bases; nucleotides outside the gene matches: 11. The CDR3 bases are TGTGCCAGCGGTTTAGCGGGGGCGGTTGGAGAGACCCAGTACTTC. It encodes CASGLAGAVGETQYF.

The genes are TRBV5-1 and TRBJ2-3, with D perhaps matching TRBD2 (5 bases). The ends were cut back, 4 bases at V and 1 base at J, with 13 bases in the middle. The CDR3 is made up of 15 amino acids. Germline V gives CDR1 SGHRS, CDR2 YFSETQ. The CDR3 loop reads CASSPGRGGTDTQYF. CDR3 nucleotides: TGCGCCAGCAGCCCTGGGAGAGGTGGCACAGATACGCAGTATTTT.

Here the CDR3 reads CASSLTGALIYGYTF. The CDR3 DNA is TGTGCCAGCAGTTTAACAGGGGCCCTGATTTATGGCTACACCTTC. The V gene is TRBV27, the J gene TRBJ1-2; 7 bases match TRBD1. The length of the CDR3 is 15 residues. With V trimmed by 2 bases and J by 5 bases, 8 bases remained unmatched. Germline CDR1 is MNHEY and CDR2 is SMNVEV (reference sequence).

Only a few counts were recorded for this clone. This chain links TRBV2 with TRBJ2-7; 7 positions agree with TRBD1. Germline CDR1 is SNHLY and CDR2 is FYNNEI. The CDR3 has 13 residues. Trimming removed 6 bases from V and 3 bases from J; junction bases left unmatched: 5. DNA for the CDR3: TGTGCCAGCAGACAGGGGTTCGACTACGAGCAGTACTTC. Protein sequence: CASRQGFDYEQYF.

V usage is TRBV6-1 and J usage is TRBJ1-1; D is perhaps TRBD1 (5 bases). V was trimmed by 2 bases and J by 3 bases, leaving 7 bases between them. The CDR3 totals 13 residues. CDR1 and CDR2 from the germline V gene are MNHNS and SASEGT. The CDR3 DNA follows: TGTGCCAGCAGTGAATCACAGGACACTGAAGCTTTCTTT. It is translated as CASSESQDTEAFF.

The V gene is TRBV2, the J gene TRBJ1-4, with TRBD1 as a possible D gene (5 bases). V was trimmed by 8 bases and J by 4 bases, leaving 14 bases between them. The CDR3 contains 14 residues. Germline V gives CDR1 SNHLY, CDR2 FYNNEI. Here the CDR3 reads CASLPDTYNEKLFF. DNA of the CDR3: TGTGCCAGCCTACCGGACACTTATAATGAAAAACTGTTTTTT.

The chain carries TRBV28 and TRBJ2-5, with 7 bases fitting TRBD2. This CDR3 is 16 amino acids long. Germline CDR1 MDHEN, CDR2 SYDVKM. V lost 7 bases and J lost 5; bases outside the gene matches: 16. CDR3 DNA: TGTGCCAGCAACCACCCACGGGAGGTTGCGGTCGAGACCCAGTACTTC. Its protein product is CASNHPREVAVETQYF.

This clone was found a few times. The genes are TRBV10-3 and TRBJ1-2; TRBD1 agrees at 8 bases. The V gene's germline CDR1 is ENHRY and CDR2 SYGVKD. The CDR3 consists of 14 residues. Trimming took 6 bases from V and 8 from J; bases not matched to a gene: 11. CDR3 nucleotide sequence: TGTGCCATCAGCCAGGGGGCCCTGGCGGGAGGCTACACCTTC. This translates into CAISQGALAGGYTF.

This chain joins TRBV6-1 and TRBJ2-1, with unresolved D. The CDR3 contains 14 residues. V was clipped by 8 bases and J by 6 bases, with 17 bases between them. Germline CDR1 reads MNHNS; CDR2 reads SASEGT. Written as DNA, the CDR3 is TGTGCCAGCCTGGGTAGCAGATCGGTCAATGAGCAGTTCTTC. The encoded protein is CASLGSRSVNEQFF.

The chain recombines TRBV28 with TRBJ2-1; 10 positions match TRBD1. This CDR3 is built from 18 residues. Germline V CDR1 and CDR2: MDHEN, SYDVKM. V was pared by 2 bases and J by 9 bases, with 16 bases of the junction left unmatched. The CDR3 DNA reads as TGTGCCAGCAGTTTAATCGGGAGGAGACAGGGGGCAGACGGTGAGCAGTTCTTC. Translating gives CASSLIGRRQGADGEQFF.

This rearrangement joins TRBV14 to TRBJ2-4; D might be TRBD2 (6 bases). CDR1 and CDR2 (germline): SGHDN, FVKESK. The V end was cut by 0 bases, the J end by 7 bases, with 22 bases between. This CDR3 region has 18 residues. DNA for the CDR3: TGTGCCAGCAGCCAAGATTTTGGGGGGATGGGGCGGAGGAACATTCAGTACTTC. It translates to CASSQDFGGMGRRNIQYF.